The 25 T cell receptor beta chains below all came from one sample that was sequenced in a study of vaccination effects on CD4 cells after COVID-19 (dated by TCRdb to between 2021 and 2024). No antigen has been identified for these receptors. Receptor libraries were prepared by the immunoSEQ multiplex PCR assay. TCRdb limited this immuneACCESS table to in-frame rearrangements with V and J called. A share of clones is missing; checked studies link under half to unresolved V genes, and the rest is unexplained. Present in this sample are tens of thousands of clones, 70% to 85% of which were seen just once. Of the sample, 3.5% to 4.5% is held by the ten largest clones. In the ViraFEST assay, PBMC were stimulated with viral peptide pools, and antigen-specific CD4+ T cell clonotypes were then identified by expansion using TCR sequencing. After 10 days of culture, CD4+ T cells were isolated with the EasySep CD4+ T cell isolation kit. Healthy vaccine recipients had no prior SARS-CoV-2 infection, confirmed by negative nucleocapsid antibodies before and after vaccination.

The sequenced sample was CD4+ T cells from PBMCs cultured with HCoV-OC43 spike peptides, obtained before COVID-19 vaccination. Sample cell subset or site, as interpreted from the label and publication: HCoV-OC43 spike overlapping peptide pool stimulation. Source of these receptors: a human donor who received a COVID-19 vaccine.

This rearrangement joins TRBV5-1 to TRBJ2-3, with D maybe TRBD1 (5 bases). Trimming left V 3 bases short and J 5 bases short, with 10 bases between. There are 13 residues in the CDR3. The germline V gene has CDR1 SGHRS and CDR2 YFSETQ. CDR3 coding DNA: TGCGCCAGCAGCTCCCAGGGCCGAGATACGCAGTATTTT. Protein product: CASSSQGRDTQYF.

This rearrangement joins TRBV2 to TRBJ2-1; 8 nucleotides match TRBD2. Germline CDR1 reads SNHLY; CDR2 reads FYNNEI. The ends lost 3 bases at V and 3 bases at J; junction bases unmatched: 4. CDR3 length: 15 amino acids. The CDR3 loop reads CASSEQRGGYNEQFF. CDR3 nucleotides: TGTGCCAGCAGTGAGCAACGGGGGGGCTACAATGAGCAGTTCTTC. Full variable domain (remainder filled in from reference TRBV2 and TRBJ2-1): EPEVTQTPSHQVTQMGQEVILRCVPISNHLYFYWYRQILGQKVEFLVSFYNNEISEKSEIFDDQFSVERPDGSNFTLKIRSTKLEDSAMYFCASSEQRGGYNEQFFGPGTRLTVL.

The rearrangement uses TRBV6-6 and TRBJ1-2; 7 bases agree with TRBD1. CDR3 length: 14 residues. Germline trimming cut 7 bases from V and 8 bases from J; bases unmatched to any gene: 13. Germline-derived CDR1 and CDR2 are MNHNY and SVGAGI (reference sequence). CDR3 DNA sequence: TGTGCCAGCAAACACCCCGACAGGGACGACGGCTACACCTTC. The encoded protein is CASKHPDRDDGYTF.

The chain uses TRBV5-1 and TRBJ1-1; weak D call: TRBD1 (5 bases). Germline V lookup: CDR1 SGHRS, CDR2 YFSETQ. There are 14 residues in the CDR3. V lost 7 bases to trimming and J lost 4 bases, with 17 bases between them. The CDR3 DNA reads as TGCGCCAGCGGTCCCCAAGGGGCAATCACTGAAGCTTTCTTT. It specifies CASGPQGAITEAFF.

The rearrangement links TRBV6-5 to TRBJ2-2; 8 bases align to TRBD2. The germline gives CDR1 MNHEY, CDR2 SVGAGI. The V and J ends lost 3 bases and 4 bases, in that order; junction bases with no gene match: 4. This CDR3 spans 15 amino acids. The CDR3 DNA is TGTGCCAGCAGTTATACTAGCGGTGGCACCGGGGAGCTGTTTTTT. The encoded protein is CASSYTSGGTGELFF.

This clone has only a few counts. The chain uses TRBV7-3 and TRBJ1-5, with unresolved D. The CDR3 runs to 13 residues. Germline V gene lookup returns CDR1 SGHTA and CDR2 FQGTGA. Between the trimmed V and J ends, which lost 8 bases and 1 base, there was a span of 9 bases. The CDR3 region has the DNA TGTGCCAGCGGCCCCGGGAGCAATCAGCCCCAGCATTTT. It specifies CASGPGSNQPQHF.

The chain uses TRBV30 and TRBJ1-4; 8 nucleotides match TRBD1. V lost 3 bases and J lost 7; bases outside the gene matches: 4. The germline CDR1 and CDR2 sequences are GTSNPN and SVGIG (reference sequence). CDR3 size: 13 residues. CDR3 protein: CAWRDRAREKLFF. The CDR3 DNA follows: TGTGCCTGGAGGGACAGGGCCCGTGAAAAACTGTTTTTT.

This clone was seen more than once but under ten times. V usage is TRBV5-4 and J usage is TRBJ2-1; TRBD2 matches at 7 bases. Germline-derived CDR1 and CDR2 are SGHNT and YYREEE (reference sequence). The CDR3 has 15 amino acids. V shed 1 base and J 5 bases; nucleotides not matched to a gene: 6. The CDR3 loop reads CASSLNPAGNNEQFF. The DNA of the CDR3 is TGTGCCAGCAGCTTGAATCCAGCGGGGAACAATGAGCAGTTCTTC.

J is TRBJ2-6 and V is TRBV12-5, with D perhaps TRBD1 (5 bases). In germline, CDR1 is LGHNT, CDR2 FRNRAP. The length of the CDR3 is 15 residues. Trimming removed 2 bases from V and 0 bases from J, with 5 bases in between. For the CDR3, the DNA is TGTGCTAGTGGTTTGCAGGGCTCTGGGGCCAACGTCCTGACTTTC. This sequence encodes CASGLQGSGANVLTF.

The rearrangement links TRBV2 to TRBJ1-4; D may be TRBD1 (5 bases). The CDR3 length is 14 residues. The germline V and J ends were trimmed by 7 bases and 7 bases, with 16 bases remaining between them. Looked up from germline, CDR1 is SNHLY and CDR2 is FYNNEI. DNA for the CDR3: TGTGCCAGCATGAACAGGTTTGGTAGTGAAAAACTGTTTTTT. Residues: CASMNRFGSEKLFF.

A remark on this clone: Other DNA sequences in the same sample also yield this CDR3. This chain connects TRBV5-1 to TRBJ1-4, with D unclear. V was cut by 0 bases and J by 0 bases, with 9 bases left in between. Germline assignment: CDR1 SGHRS and CDR2 YFSETQ. The CDR3 sequence is 16 residues long. CDR3 sequence: CASSLGGSATNEKLFF. The CDR3 DNA follows: TGCGCCAGCAGCTTGGGCGGGTCGGCAACTAATGAAAAACTGTTTTTT.

The chain joins TRBV19 to TRBJ2-6; 11 bases match TRBD1. The junction had 4 bases not matched to a gene; V was cut back by 7 bases and J by 2 bases. The germline V gene has CDR1 LNHDA and CDR2 SQIVND (reference sequence). CDR3 length equals 16 residues. The DNA for the CDR3 is TGTGCCAGTACGAGGACAGGGGGCGCTGGGGCCAACGTCCTGACTTTC. Protein sequence: CASTRTGGAGANVLTF.

This chain uses TRBV6-2 or TRBV6-3 with TRBJ1-5; 8 nucleotides align to TRBD1. The length of the CDR3 is 15 residues. The junction had 5 bases not matched to a gene; V was cut back by 4 bases and J by 3 bases. Germline V gene lookup returns CDR1 MNHEY and CDR2 SVGEGT. The CDR3 here is CASSSTGGNNQPQHF. CDR3 nucleotides: TGTGCCAGCAGTTCAACAGGGGGAAACAATCAGCCCCAGCATTTT.

The CDR3 reads CASSFSGRGYNEQFF. In nucleotides, the CDR3 is TGTGCCAGCAGTTTCTCGGGCCGGGGTTACAATGAGCAGTTCTTC. This chain links TRBV27 with TRBJ2-1; perhaps TRBD2 as D (5 bases). Per the germline V gene, CDR1 is MNHEY and CDR2 is SMNVEV (reference sequence). This CDR3 comprises 15 residues. V lost 3 bases and J 4 bases, leaving 13 bases between the germline ends.

In regard to this clone: An end of the junction does not agree with germline; a read error may underlie this. The V and J genes are TRBV24-1 and TRBJ2-3, with D unresolved. The CDR3 runs 12 residues. Germline lookup yields CDR1 KGHDR and CDR2 SFDVKD. The DNA for the CDR3 is TGTGCCACCAGTGGAGTTGCAGAAACGCAGTATTTT. Residues: CATSGVAETQYF.

The chain recombines TRBV27 with TRBJ2-4, with 8 bases identical to TRBD2. The V and J ends lost 5 bases and 6 bases, in that order; junction bases with no gene match: 12. CDR3 length equals 16 residues. Germline V CDR1 and CDR2: MNHEY, SMNVEV (reference sequence). CDR3 coding DNA: TGTGCCAGCAGTCGCCGAGGCGCGGGGGGTCTAAACATTCAGTACTTC. Encoded protein: CASSRRGAGGLNIQYF.

This chain connects TRBV19 to TRBJ2-1; tentatively, D is TRBD2 (5 bases). From germline, CDR1 is LNHDA and CDR2 SQIVND (reference sequence). This CDR3 is 15 amino acids long. Trimming left V 1 base short and J 2 bases short, with 9 bases between. The CDR3 protein is CASSIGAVAYNEQFF. The CDR3 nucleotides read TGTGCCAGTAGTATAGGAGCGGTAGCCTACAATGAGCAGTTCTTC.

V is TRBV19 and J is TRBJ2-4; D might be TRBD1 (5 bases). The CDR3 is made up of 16 amino acids. Germline V gene sequence: CDR1 LNHDA, CDR2 SQIVND (reference sequence). Trimming removed 5 bases from V and 0 bases from J, with 14 bases in between. Here the CDR3 reads CASSVSAGLAKNIQYF. Here the CDR3 DNA reads TGTGCCAGTAGTGTGTCAGCAGGGCTAGCCAAAAACATTCAGTACTTC. The full variable domain, with the rest looked up from reference TRBV19 and TRBJ2-4, is DGGITQSPKYLFRKEGQNVTLSCEQNLNHDAMYWYRQDPGQGLRLIYYSQIVNDFQKGDIAEGYSVSREKKESFPLTVTSAQKNPTAFYLCASSVSAGLAKNIQYFGAGTRLSVL.

V and J are TRBV7-8 and TRBJ1-6; perhaps TRBD1 as D (5 bases). Germline V CDR1 and CDR2: SGHVS, FQNEAQ. V lost 1 base, J lost 1 base, and 14 bases lay in between. CDR3 size: 18 residues. CDR3 in DNA: TGTGCCAGCAGCTTAGAAAGGCAGGGAAGGTCCTATAATTCACCCCTCCACTTT. It translates to CASSLERQGRSYNSPLHF.

The genes are TRBV24-1 and TRBJ2-3; D remains unclear. Germline CDR1 and CDR2: KGHDR and SFDVKD. V lost 7 bases and J 2 bases, leaving 9 bases between the germline ends. CDR3 length: 13 residues. Here the CDR3 DNA reads TGTGCCACCAGGGGCTCGTACACAGATACGCAGTATTTT. Amino acids: CATRGSYTDTQYF.

This sequence joins TRBV5-4 and TRBJ1-2; D is perhaps TRBD1 (5 bases). V lost 3 bases and J lost 10, with 22 bases in between. Per germline, CDR1 SGHNT and CDR2 YYREEE (reference sequence). The CDR3 totals 15 residues. DNA of the CDR3: TGTGCCAGCAGCTGGGGCCCGGACTCTCCCGTTCCCTACACCTTC. Translation: CASSWGPDSPVPYTF.

J is TRBJ1-2 and V is TRBV9; the D gene is possibly TRBD1 (5 bases). The V end lost 3 bases, the J end lost 1 base, and 19 bases lay between the germline ends. The germline gives CDR1 SGDLS, CDR2 YYNGEE. CDR3 length: 17 amino acids. The CDR3 bases are TGTGCCAGCAGCGGAGAATACGGGGGAGGGGTTAACTATGGCTACACCTTC. Translated: CASSGEYGGGVNYGYTF.

This clone was observed once. The J gene is TRBJ2-5, the V gene TRBV2; tentatively, D is TRBD2 (6 bases). The germline V gene has CDR1 SNHLY and CDR2 FYNNEI. With 3 bases removed from V and 1 base from J, the gap between germline ends came to 9 bases. The CDR3 length is 14 residues. The CDR3 nucleotides read TGTGCCAGCAGTGATGGAGGGTTCCAAGAGACCCAGTACTTC. Its protein is CASSDGGFQETQYF.

The genes are TRBV30 and TRBJ2-3; D is uncertain. Germline CDR1 and CDR2: GTSNPN and SVGIG (reference sequence). Trimming removed 2 bases from V and 1 base from J, with 7 bases in between. This CDR3 spans 13 amino acids. In DNA form, the CDR3 reads TGTGCCTGGAGTCAGGACCGCACAGATACGCAGTATTTT. Amino acid sequence: CAWSQDRTDTQYF.

V is TRBV27 and J is TRBJ2-4; TRBD1 might be the D (6 bases). The CDR3 spans 15 residues. Trimming took 5 bases from V and 7 from J, leaving 18 bases between them. CDR1 and CDR2 (germline): MNHEY, SMNVEV (reference sequence). CDR3 bases: TGTGCCAGCAGTAGCAGGGGTGGGACCTGGAACATTCAGTACTTC. Protein sequence: CASSSRGGTWNIQYF.